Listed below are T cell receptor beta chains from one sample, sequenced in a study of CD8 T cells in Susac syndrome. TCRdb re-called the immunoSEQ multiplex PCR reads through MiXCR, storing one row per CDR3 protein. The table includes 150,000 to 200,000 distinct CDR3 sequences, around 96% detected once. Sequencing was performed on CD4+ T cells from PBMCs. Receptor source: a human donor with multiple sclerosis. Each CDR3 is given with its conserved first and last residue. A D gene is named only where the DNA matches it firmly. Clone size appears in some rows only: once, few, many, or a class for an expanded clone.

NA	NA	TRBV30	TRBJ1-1	CASTGGNTEAFF	TGTGCCTCCACGGGGGGAAACACTGAAGCTTTCTTT
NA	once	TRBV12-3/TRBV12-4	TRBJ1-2	CASSLRRVGGDGYTF	TGTGCCAGCAGTTTAAGGCGCGTAGGGGGAGATGGCTACACCTTC
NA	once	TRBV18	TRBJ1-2	CASSPREGWDYGYTF	TGTGCCAGCTCACCACGAGAGGGGTGGGACTATGGCTACACCTTC
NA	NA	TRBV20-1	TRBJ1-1	CSARMGTTTMNTEAFF	TGCAGTGCTAGAATGGGGACAACGACCATGAACACTGAAGCTTTCTTT
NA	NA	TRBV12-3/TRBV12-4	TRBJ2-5	CASSSIAGSGGETQYF	TGTGCCAGCAGTTCGATAGCCGGGAGCGGCGGAGAGACCCAGTACTTC
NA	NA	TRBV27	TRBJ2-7	CASSHDIGANEQYF	TGTGCCAGCAGTCACGACATTGGGGCTAACGAGCAGTACTTC
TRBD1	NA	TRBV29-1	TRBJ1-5	CSVTTGGINQPQHF	TGCAGCGTTACGACAGGGGGAATCAATCAGCCCCAGCATTTT
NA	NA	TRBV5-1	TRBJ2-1	CASSSSWSTMGEQFF	TGCGCCAGCAGCTCCTCCTGGAGTACGATGGGTGAGCAGTTCTTC
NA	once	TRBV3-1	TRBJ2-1	CASSQTSEQFF	TGTGCCAGCAGCCAAACGAGTGAGCAGTTCTTC
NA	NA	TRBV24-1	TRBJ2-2	CATGRDRTGGELFF	TGTGCCACCGGGAGAGACCGGACCGGCGGGGAGCTGTTTTTT
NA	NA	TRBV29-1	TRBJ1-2	CSVRTGTNYGYTF	TGCAGCGTTCGGACCGGGACTAACTATGGCTACACCTTC
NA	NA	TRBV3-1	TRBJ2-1	CASSQRYYGRGYNEQFF	TGTGCCAGCAGCCAACGTTATTACGGCAGAGGCTACAATGAGCAGTTCTTC
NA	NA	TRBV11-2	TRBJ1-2	CASSSLSAPGTF	TGTGCCAGCAGCTCCCTATCTGCCCCGGGCACCTTC
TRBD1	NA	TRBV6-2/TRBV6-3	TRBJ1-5	CASRSTGAQPQHF	TGTGCCAGCAGGTCGACAGGGGCCCAGCCCCAGCATTTT
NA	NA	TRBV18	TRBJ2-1	CASSQLQGQFF	TGTGCCAGCTCACAGTTACAGGGTCAGTTCTTC
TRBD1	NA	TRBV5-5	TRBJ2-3	CASRGTGGTDTQYF	TGTGCCAGCAGGGGGACAGGAGGCACAGATACGCAGTATTTT
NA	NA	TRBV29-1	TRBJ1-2	CSVFKNYGYTF	TGCAGCGTTTTCAAAAACTATGGCTACACCTTC
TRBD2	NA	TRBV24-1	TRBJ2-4	CATKSMNSGSAGHIQYF	TGTGCCACCAAAAGCATGAATAGCGGGAGCGCCGGGCACATTCAGTACTTC
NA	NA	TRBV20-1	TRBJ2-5	CSASGERETQYF	TGCAGTGCTAGTGGGGAGAGGGAGACCCAGTACTTC
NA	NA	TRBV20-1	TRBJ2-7	CSASKAYEQYF	TGCAGTGCTAGTAAAGCGTACGAGCAGTACTTC
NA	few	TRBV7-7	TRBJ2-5	CASSLVSQETQYF	TGTGCTAGCAGCTTAGTTAGCCAAGAGACCCAGTACTTC
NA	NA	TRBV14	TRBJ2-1	CASSQGTTLGIF	TGTGCCAGCAGCCAAGGGACTACCCTGGGGATCTTC
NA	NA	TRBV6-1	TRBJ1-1	CASSEHMNTEAFF	TGTGCCAGCAGTGAACACATGAACACTGAAGCTTTCTTT
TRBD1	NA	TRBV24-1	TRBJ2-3	CAVGTGGEDTQYF	TGTGCAGTGGGGACAGGGGGCGAAGATACGCAGTATTTT
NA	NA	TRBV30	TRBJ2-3	CAWDTGSTDTQYF	TGTGCCTGGGACACGGGTAGCACAGATACGCAGTATTTT
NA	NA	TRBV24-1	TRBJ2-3	CATSAQALGTDTQYF	TGTGCCACCAGTGCACAGGCCTTGGGCACAGATACGCAGTATTTT
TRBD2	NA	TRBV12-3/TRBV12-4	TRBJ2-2	CASSPGLAEYTGELFF	TGTGCCAGCAGCCCAGGACTAGCGGAGTACACCGGGGAGCTGTTTTTT
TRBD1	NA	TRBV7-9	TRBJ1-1	CASSIQGNMNTEAFF	TGTGCCAGCAGCATACAGGGGAACATGAACACTGAAGCTTTCTTT
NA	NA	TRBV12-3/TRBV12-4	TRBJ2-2	CASSLEGTPVGELFF	TGTGCCAGCAGTTTAGAGGGGACTCCCGTAGGGGAGCTGTTTTTT
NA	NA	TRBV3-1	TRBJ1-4	CASSPVREWGATNEKLFF	TGTGCCAGCAGCCCAGTGAGGGAGTGGGGTGCAACTAATGAAAAACTGTTTTTT
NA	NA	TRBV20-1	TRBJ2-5	CSARGGTPETQYF	TGCAGTGCTAGGGGGGGAACCCCTGAGACCCAGTACTTC
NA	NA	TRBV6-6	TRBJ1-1	CASIGGVSTEAFF	TGTGCCAGCATTGGGGGCGTTAGCACTGAAGCTTTCTTT
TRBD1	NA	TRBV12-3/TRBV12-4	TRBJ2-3	CASKRTGTDTQYF	TGTGCCAGCAAAAGGACAGGGACAGATACGCAGTATTTT
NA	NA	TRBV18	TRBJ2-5	CASSPGSQIQETQYF	TGTGCCAGCTCACCGGGAAGCCAGATCCAAGAGACCCAGTACTTC
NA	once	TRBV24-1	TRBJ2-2	CATSDRGATGELFF	TGTGCCACCAGTGATCGAGGGGCCACCGGGGAGCTGTTTTTT
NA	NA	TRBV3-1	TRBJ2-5	CASSQGLQETQYF	TGTGCCAGCAGCCAGGGGCTCCAAGAGACCCAGTACTTC
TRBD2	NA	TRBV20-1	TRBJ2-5	CSCSGRSQETQYF	TGCAGTTGTAGCGGGAGGTCCCAAGAGACCCAGTACTTC
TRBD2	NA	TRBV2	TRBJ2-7	CASSALVERETTHEQYF	TGTGCCAGCAGTGCCCTTGTTGAGCGGGAGACAACCCACGAGCAGTACTTC
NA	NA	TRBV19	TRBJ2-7	CASTAGGTVYEQYF	TGTGCCAGTACGGCAGGGGGGACCGTCTACGAGCAGTACTTC
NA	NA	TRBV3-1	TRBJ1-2	CASSQDLGGYTF	TGTGCCAGCAGCCAAGACCTTGGGGGCTACACCTTC
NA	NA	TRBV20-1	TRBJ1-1	CSAPLGGTEAFF	TGCAGTGCTCCCCTTGGCGGGACTGAAGCTTTCTTT